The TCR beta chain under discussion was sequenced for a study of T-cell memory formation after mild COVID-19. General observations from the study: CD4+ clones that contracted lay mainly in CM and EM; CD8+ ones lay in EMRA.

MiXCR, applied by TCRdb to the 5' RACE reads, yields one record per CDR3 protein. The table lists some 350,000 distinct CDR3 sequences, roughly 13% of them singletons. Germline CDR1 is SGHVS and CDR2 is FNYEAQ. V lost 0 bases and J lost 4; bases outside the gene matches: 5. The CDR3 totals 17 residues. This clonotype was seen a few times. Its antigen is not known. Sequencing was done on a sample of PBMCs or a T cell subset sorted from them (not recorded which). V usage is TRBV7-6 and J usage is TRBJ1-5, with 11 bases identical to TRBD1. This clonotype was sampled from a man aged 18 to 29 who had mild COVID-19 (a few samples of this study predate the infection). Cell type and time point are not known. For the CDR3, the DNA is TGTGCCAGCAGCTTAGCACCCGGGACAGGGGGAAATCAGCCCCAGCATTTT. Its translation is CASSLAPGTGGNQPQHF.